A single sample gave rise to the 32 T cell receptor beta chains below, sequenced in a study of cytomegalovirus exposure and HLA in healthy donors. A multiplex PCR was run with 60 Vbeta primers and 13 Jbeta primers. Generated by immunoSEQ multiplex PCR, the TCRdb table keeps only in-frame clones and is missing some. The data hold some 110,000 clones, with roughly 9% observed a single time. Sequences were obtained from PBMCs. Source of these receptors: a man in his thirties or forties in good health and CMV-seronegative.

This chain uses TRBV9 with TRBJ2-3; D is possibly TRBD1 (5 bases). Between the trimmed V and J ends, which lost 4 bases and 4 bases, there was a span of 28 bases. CDR1 is SGDLS, CDR2 YYNGEE, per germline. CDR3 length equals 19 residues. The CDR3 protein is CASSPPLGRLQGSADTQYF. CDR3 sequence (DNA): TGTGCCAGCAGCCCCCCCCTAGGTCGGCTCCAGGGATCGGCAGATACGCAGTATTTT.

This clone was observed a few times. The rearrangement links TRBV7-2 to TRBJ2-5, with a tentative D call TRBD1 (6 bases). Looked up from germline, CDR1 is SGHTA and CDR2 is FQGNSA. This CDR3 spans 15 amino acids. V lost 2 bases to trimming and J lost 2 bases, with 12 bases between them. The CDR3 is CASSLWDTLQETQYF. CDR3 DNA: TGTGCCAGCAGCTTATGGGACACCTTACAAGAGACCCAGTACTTC. Full variable domain (missing parts from reference TRBV7-2 and TRBJ2-5): GAGVSQSPSNKVTEKGKDVELRCDPISGHTALYWYRQSLGQGLEFLIYFQGNSAPDKSGLPSDRFSAERTGGSVSTLTIQRTQQEDSAVYLCASSLWDTLQETQYFGPGTRLLVL.

Remarks on this clone: An end of the junction does not agree with germline; a read error may underlie this. In DNA form, the CDR3 reads TGTGCCAGCACCCTAGGGAGTCTAGGCAGTGAGTTT. It specifies CASTLGSLGSEF. The gene calls are TRBV6-1 and TRBJ2-3; TRBD2 might be the D (5 bases). There are 12 residues in the CDR3. Germline V gene data show CDR1 as MNHNS and CDR2 as SASEGT.

This clone was seen a handful of times. The CDR3 loop is CASSDRDRSTDTQYF. The CDR3 bases are TGTGCCAGCAGCGACCGGGACAGGAGCACAGATACGCAGTATTTT. The chain joins TRBV6-5 to TRBJ2-3; 8 bases map to TRBD1. The V gene's germline CDR1 is MNHEY and CDR2 SVGAGI. CDR3 length: 15 residues. V was pared by 6 bases and J by 0 bases, with 5 bases of the junction left unmatched.

CDR3 sequence reads: CASSQQRTSGHNEQFF. CDR3 nucleotide sequence: TGCGCCAGCAGCCAACAAAGGACTAGCGGGCACAATGAGCAGTTCTTC. The chain joins TRBV4-1 to TRBJ2-1; TRBD2 aligns across 11 bases. The germline V gene has CDR1 MGHRA and CDR2 YSYEKL. V lost 2 bases and J lost 5; bases outside the gene matches: 5. CDR3 size: 16 residues.

This chain uses TRBV28 with TRBJ1-2; no clear D. The V end lost 6 bases, the J end lost 3 bases, and 11 bases lay between the germline ends. Germline V CDR1 and CDR2: MDHEN, SYDVKM. This CDR3 has 13 amino acids. Written as DNA, the CDR3 is TGTGCCAGCAGCCCATTGGCTTACTATGGCTACACCTTC. Amino acid sequence: CASSPLAYYGYTF.

This clone was recorded only once. The rearrangement joins TRBV11-2 to TRBJ1-3; 10 bases agree with TRBD1. The CDR3 extends over 17 amino acids. After removal of 5 bases from V and 2 bases from J, the junction contained 9 bases not matched to a gene. Germline CDR1 SGHAT, CDR2 FQNNGV. The CDR3 is CASSRTGGNIAGNTIYF. CDR3 DNA sequence: TGTGCCAGCAGCCGGACAGGGGGAAATATCGCTGGAAACACCATATATTTT.

This chain connects TRBV28 to TRBJ1-1; tentative D call: TRBD1 (5 bases). Looked up from germline, CDR1 is MDHEN and CDR2 is SYDVKM. V was cut by 3 bases and J by 4 bases, with 12 bases left in between. CDR3 length: 14 residues. CDR3 coding DNA: TGTGCCAGCAGTTTGTTCGACAGATTCACTGAAGCTTTCTTT. This codes for CASSLFDRFTEAFF.

This CDR3 reads CASSVASDNSYNEQFF. The DNA of the CDR3 is TGTGCCAGCAGCGTAGCGTCGGACAACTCCTACAATGAGCAGTTCTTC. The chain links TRBV9 to TRBJ2-1; D may be TRBD1 (5 bases). V was cut by 0 bases and J by 0 bases, with 10 bases left in between. The germline V gene encodes CDR1 SGDLS and CDR2 YYNGEE. The CDR3 spans 16 residues.

The CDR3 sequence is CASSFRGDYGYTF. The CDR3 bases are TGTGCCAGCAGTTTCAGGGGGGACTATGGCTACACCTTC. The chain links TRBV7-9 to TRBJ1-2, with 7 positions matching TRBD1. The germline CDR1 and CDR2 sequences are SEHNR and FQNEAQ (reference sequence). The CDR3 totals 13 residues. V gave up 6 bases and J gave up 3 bases; unmatched junction bases: 4.

This chain connects TRBV5-1 to TRBJ2-3, with D perhaps TRBD2 (7 bases). Germline V gene sequence: CDR1 SGHRS, CDR2 YFSETQ. The ends were cut back, 0 bases at V and 1 base at J, with 12 bases in the middle. The CDR3 is 16 amino acids. The DNA of the CDR3 is TGCGCCAGCAGCTTGGGAGGCGGGGGCCGCACAGATACGCAGTATTTT. This codes for CASSLGGGGRTDTQYF.

This clone was seen more than once but under ten times. J is TRBJ2-2 and V is TRBV7-2, with D unclear. Germline V lookup: CDR1 SGHTA, CDR2 FQGNSA. Trimming left V 10 bases short and J 3 bases short, with 18 bases between. This CDR3 is built from 15 residues. The DNA of the CDR3 is TGTGCCACCTTGAAAACGGGTTGGGACACCGGGGAGCTGTTTTTT. It translates to CATLKTGWDTGELFF.

Only a few counts were recorded for this clone. The J gene is TRBJ2-3, the V gene TRBV25-1; no reliable D call. This CDR3 has 17 amino acids. Trimming removed 3 bases from V and 0 bases from J, with 16 bases in between. Germline V gene data show CDR1 as MGHDK and CDR2 as SYGVNS. The CDR3 protein is CASSDGPPPESTDTQYF. The CDR3 coding sequence is TGTGCCAGCAGTGATGGGCCTCCCCCGGAAAGCACAGATACGCAGTATTTT.

This chain joins TRBV10-1 and TRBJ2-5, with D unclear. V lost 2 bases, J lost 5 bases, and 12 bases lay in between. The germline V gene encodes CDR1 WNHNN and CDR2 SYGVQD (reference sequence). The CDR3 has 14 residues. The DNA for the CDR3 is TGCGCCAGCAGTGAGGCAGGCTTAAGCGAGACCCAGTACTTC. It translates to CASSEAGLSETQYF.

The chain employs TRBV28 and TRBJ2-7, with 16 bases matching TRBD2. CDR3 length: 19 residues. In germline, CDR1 is MDHEN, CDR2 SYDVKM. Trimming took 2 bases from V and 0 from J; bases not matched to a gene: 7. The CDR3 DNA reads TGTGCCAGCAGTTTAGCTTCGGGACTAGCGGGAGGGAGCTCCTACGAGCAGTACTTC. It codes for CASSLASGLAGGSSYEQYF.

In regard to this clone: Different DNA sequences within this sample yield the same CDR3. The V gene is TRBV7-2, the J gene TRBJ2-5; D may be TRBD2 (5 bases). CDR3 length equals 14 residues. The V gene lost 1 base and the J gene lost 1 base, with 7 bases spanning the gap. The V gene's germline CDR1 is SGHTA and CDR2 FQGNSA. The CDR3 coding sequence is TGTGCCAGCAGCTTAGGCGGACTCCAAGAGACCCAGTACTTC. Translated, it gives CASSLGGLQETQYF.

J is TRBJ2-7 and V is TRBV28, with 11 positions matching TRBD2. The CDR3 has 16 residues. The trim removed 5 bases at V and 2 bases at J, leaving 8 bases unmatched. Germline values: CDR1 MDHEN, CDR2 SYDVKM. This chain's CDR3 is CASSPQGLAGTYEQYF. The DNA of the CDR3 is TGTGCCAGCAGTCCCCAAGGACTAGCGGGTACCTACGAGCAGTACTTC.

This clone was recorded a few times. The CDR3 nucleotides are TGCGCCAGCAGCCAAACAGGGAAAGGCAATCAGCCCCAGCATTTT. This encodes CASSQTGKGNQPQHF. This chain connects TRBV4-1 to TRBJ1-5; a weak D match, TRBD1 (6 bases). Germline-derived CDR1 and CDR2 are MGHRA and YSYEKL. The CDR3 is 15 residues long. V lost 2 bases to trimming and J lost 2 bases, with 10 bases between them.

This clone was recorded many times. The same CDR3 arises from other DNA sequences in this sample as well. The chain combines TRBV21-1 with TRBJ1-6; the table gives TRBD1 as D, unverified against the DNA. TRBV21-1 is a pseudogene locus. CDR3 length: 13 amino acids. The CDR3 loop is CASTLQGERALHF. The CDR3 coding sequence is TGTGCCAGCACTCTCCAGGGGGAGCGGGCCCTCCACTTT.

The J gene is TRBJ1-1, the V gene TRBV19; perhaps TRBD1 as D (6 bases). CDR1 and CDR2 (germline): LNHDA, SQIVND (reference sequence). Trimming removed 6 bases at V and 10 bases at J, with 18 bases between. This CDR3 is built from 13 residues. The CDR3 protein is CASRIQQGRAAFF. In DNA form, the CDR3 reads TGTGCCAGTAGGATACAACAGGGCCGTGCAGCTTTCTTT.

The sample holds many counts of this clone. The V and J genes are TRBV5-6 and TRBJ1-4; the D gene is possibly TRBD1 (6 bases). Trimming removed 4 bases at V and 8 bases at J, with 21 bases between. There are 16 residues in the CDR3. Germline V gene sequence: CDR1 SGHDT, CDR2 YYEEEE. The CDR3 reads CASSPAAGAIGEKLFF. The DNA of the CDR3 is TGTGCCAGCAGCCCGGCGGCGGGGGCGATCGGGGAAAAACTGTTTTTT.

There are a few counts of this clone. The chain joins TRBV14 to TRBJ2-1; the D gene is possibly TRBD2 (5 bases). CDR3 length: 13 amino acids. Per germline, CDR1 SGHDN and CDR2 FVKESK. V shed 3 bases and J shed 9 bases, with 12 bases lying between them. The CDR3 DNA sequence: TGTGCCAGCAGCCAGTCGGGAACGTTTGAGCAGTTCTTC. It is translated as CASSQSGTFEQFF.

The chain combines TRBV30 with TRBJ2-7, with 9 bases that match TRBD2. Germline V lookup: CDR1 GTSNPN, CDR2 SVGIG (reference sequence). The CDR3 loop spans 13 amino acids. The V segment lost 4 bases and the J segment 2 bases; nucleotides outside the gene matches: 3. The chain's CDR3 is CAWMQRGAYEQYF. CDR3 DNA sequence: TGTGCCTGGATGCAGCGGGGGGCCTACGAGCAGTACTTC.

The chain uses TRBV27 and TRBJ1-5; weak D call: TRBD1 (6 bases). V dropped 3 bases and J dropped 0 bases, with 18 bases sitting between them. This CDR3 comprises 18 residues. Germline V CDR1 and CDR2: MNHEY, SMNVEV (reference sequence). DNA for the CDR3: TGTGCCAGCAGTTTTCAGGGGTTCCCTGAGGATAGCAATCAGCCCCAGCATTTT. Translating gives CASSFQGFPEDSNQPQHF.

The chain carries TRBV28 and TRBJ1-1, with a possible D match to TRBD1 (5 bases). V was trimmed by 6 bases and J by 1 base, leaving 12 bases between them. Germline V gene data show CDR1 as MDHEN and CDR2 as SYDVKM. The CDR3 is 14 amino acids. The CDR3, as DNA: TGTGCCAGCAGGGGGGGAAGGTCGAACACTGAAGCTTTCTTT. The encoded protein is CASRGGRSNTEAFF.

The rearrangement uses TRBV29-1 and TRBJ2-5; TRBD1 matches 9 bases. Trimming cost V 2 bases and J 5 bases; bases outside gene matches: 9. CDR1 SQVTM and CDR2 ANQGSEA come from the germline V gene. The CDR3 is made up of 15 amino acids. This CDR3 is CSVERDREGWETQYF. Written as DNA, the CDR3 is TGCAGCGTTGAAAGGGACAGGGAAGGTTGGGAGACCCAGTACTTC.

This rearrangement joins TRBV7-2 to TRBJ1-4; possibly TRBD1 for D (6 bases). CDR3 length: 15 residues. From germline, CDR1 is SGHTA and CDR2 FQGNSA. Trimming stripped 5 bases from V and 4 bases from J, with 14 bases between. CDR3 sequence reads: CASSRTQGYNEKLFF. CDR3 sequence (DNA): TGTGCCAGCAGCCGCACTCAGGGGTATAATGAAAAACTGTTTTTT.

This clone occurred a few times. The chain links TRBV9 to TRBJ2-3, with 7 bases matching TRBD2. CDR3 length: 18 residues. With V trimmed by 0 bases and J by 0 bases, 10 bases remained unmatched. Germline V CDR1 and CDR2: SGDLS, YYNGEE. The CDR3 is CASSVAGGGTFSTDTQYF. As DNA, the CDR3 is TGTGCCAGCAGCGTAGCCGGGGGAGGGACCTTTAGCACAGATACGCAGTATTTT.

On this clone: Other DNA sequences in this sample translate to the same CDR3. V is TRBV29-1 and J is TRBJ1-2, with 10 bases matching TRBD1. J was trimmed by 4 bases and V by 5 bases; bases with no gene match: 7. CDR3 size: 14 residues. The germline V gene encodes CDR1 SQVTM and CDR2 ANQGSEA. DNA of the CDR3: TGCAGCGTTTCAGGGACAGGGGTTCTCTATGGCTACACCTTC. Translating gives CSVSGTGVLYGYTF. Filled out from reference TRBV29-1 and TRBJ1-2, the complete variable domain reads SAVISQKPSRDICQRGTSLTIQCQVDSQVTMMFWYRQQPGQSLTLIATANQGSEATYESGFVIDKFPISRPNLTFSTLTVSNMSPEDSSIYLCSVSGTGVLYGYTFGSGTRLTVV.

The chain uses TRBV27 and TRBJ2-7; 11 bases fit TRBD1. Germline CDR1 and CDR2: MNHEY and SMNVEV (reference sequence). The CDR3 loop spans 16 amino acids. Trimming took 4 bases from V and 6 from J; bases not matched to a gene: 11. The CDR3: CASSWTGTGTGGEQYF. CDR3 in DNA: TGTGCCAGCAGTTGGACCGGGACCGGGACAGGGGGCGAGCAGTACTTC.

The chain links TRBV6-5 to TRBJ2-7, with TRBD2 matching 7 bases. CDR1 and CDR2 from the germline V gene are MNHEY and SVGAGI. This CDR3 spans 14 amino acids. V was clipped by 7 bases and J by 2 bases; unmatched bases: 8. CDR3 in amino acids: CASKGGGEPYEQYF. CDR3 sequence (DNA): TGTGCCAGCAAGGGTGGGGGGGAGCCCTACGAGCAGTACTTC.

This rearrangement joins TRBV4-1 to TRBJ1-3, with D tentatively TRBD1 (6 bases). Germline values: CDR1 MGHRA, CDR2 YSYEKL. Trimming shortened V by 0 bases and J by 0 bases, and 12 bases separated the two germline ends. CDR3 size: 17 residues. CDR3 nucleotide sequence: TGCGCCAGCAGCCAAGAACCCGACAGGACCTCTGGAAACACCATATATTTT. Its translation is CASSQEPDRTSGNTIYF.